A selection of T cell receptor beta chains follows, all from one sample in a study of human T cells and chemical hapten exposure. One entry per CDR3 protein results from TCRdb running MiXCR on the RACE reads. The data contain about 50,000 distinct CDR3 sequences, 8.5% to 10% of them seen just once; the ten biggest clones take up more than 9%. Sample: whole blood, taken in connection with sensitization to the hapten diphenylcyclopropenone (DPC). Source of these receptors: a woman aged 25 to 45 with alopecia areata. Some clones in this sample may be carry-over from other donors' samples. Each CDR3 is given with its conserved first and last residue. A D gene is named only where the DNA matches it firmly. Only part of the rows carry a size: once, few, many, or a class if the clone is expanded.

D gene	clone size	J gene	V gene	CDR3 DNA	CDR3 protein
TRBD2	many	TRBJ2-7	TRBV19	TGTGCCAGTAGAACGCTAGCGGGGGACGCCTACGAGCAGTACTTC	CASRTLAGDAYEQYF
TRBD2	few	TRBJ2-3	TRBV6-2/TRBV6-3	TGTGCCAGCAGTTACTCAGCGGGGGTAAAGCATTTT	CASSYSAGVKHF
NA	NA	TRBJ2-7	TRBV7-9	TGTGCCAGCAGCTCAACGACAGCCCCACGCCTCAACTACGAGCAGTACTTC	CASSSTTAPRLNYEQYF
NA	NA	TRBJ2-3	TRBV20-1	TGCAGTGCTAGAGATCTGGGAGGACCGCCAGATACGCAGTATTTT	CSARDLGGPPDTQYF
TRBD2	few	TRBJ2-1	TRBV20-1	TGCAGTGCGTGGGCCACTAGCGGGGGGAGCTACAATGAGCAGTTCTTC	CSAWATSGGSYNEQFF
TRBD1	many	TRBJ2-2	TRBV2	TGTGCCAGCAGTGGACAGGGCTTGAACACCGGGGAGCTGTTTTTT	CASSGQGLNTGELFF
TRBD1	NA	TRBJ2-2	TRBV20-1	TGCAGTGCTTCCCGGGACAGTTTCACCGGGGAGCTGTTTTTT	CSASRDSFTGELFF
TRBD1	NA	TRBJ1-1	TRBV12-3/TRBV12-4	TGTGCCAGCAGTCCGGGATTCGGACAGGCAGCTAACACTGAAGCTTTCTTT	CASSPGFGQAANTEAFF
TRBD1	few	TRBJ2-7	TRBV7-2	TGTGCCAGCAGCTTAGCGGGGACAGCACTCTACGAACAGTACTTC	CASSLAGTALYEQYF
TRBD2	many	TRBJ2-5	TRBV4-2	TGTGCCAGCAGGCCGACTAGCGGGGTAGAGACCCAGTACTTC	CASRPTSGVETQYF
TRBD1	NA	TRBJ2-7	TRBV19	TGTGCCAGTAGTATGACAGGGGGGAATTGGAACGAGCAGTACTTC	CASSMTGGNWNEQYF
TRBD1	NA	TRBJ1-4	TRBV3-1	TGTGCCAGCAGCCCCCCGGACAGGGGGCGAACAAAACTGTTTTTT	CASSPPDRGRTKLFF
TRBD1	few	TRBJ1-3	TRBV14	TGTGCCAGCAGCCAAGATCGGCAGGGGGCCTCTGGAAACACCATATATTTT	CASSQDRQGASGNTIYF
TRBD1	few	TRBJ1-5	TRBV7-2	TGTGCCAGCAGCTCGTTTGGACAGGGCAATCAGCCCCAGCATTTT	CASSSFGQGNQPQHF